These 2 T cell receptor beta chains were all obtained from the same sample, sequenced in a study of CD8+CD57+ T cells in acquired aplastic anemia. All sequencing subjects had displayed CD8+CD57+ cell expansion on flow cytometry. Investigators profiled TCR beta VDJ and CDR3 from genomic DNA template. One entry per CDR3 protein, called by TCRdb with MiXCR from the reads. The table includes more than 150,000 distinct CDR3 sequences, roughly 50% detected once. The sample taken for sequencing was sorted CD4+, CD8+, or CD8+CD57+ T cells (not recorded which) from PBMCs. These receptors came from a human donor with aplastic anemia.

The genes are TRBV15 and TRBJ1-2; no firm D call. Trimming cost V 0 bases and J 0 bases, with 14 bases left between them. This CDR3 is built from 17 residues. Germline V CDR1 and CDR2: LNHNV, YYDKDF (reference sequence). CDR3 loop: CATSRDSDRISNYGYTF. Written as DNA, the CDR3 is TGTGCCACCAGCAGAGATTCGGACCGCATATCTAACTATGGCTACACCTTC.

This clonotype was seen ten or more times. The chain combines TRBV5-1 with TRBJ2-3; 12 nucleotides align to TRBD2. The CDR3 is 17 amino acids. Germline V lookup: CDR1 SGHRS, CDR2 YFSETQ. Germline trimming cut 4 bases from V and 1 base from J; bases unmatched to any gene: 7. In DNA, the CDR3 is TGCGCCAGCAGCCCACTCCCTAGCGGGGGGGGCACAGATACGCAGTATTTT. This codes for CASSPLPSGGGTDTQYF.